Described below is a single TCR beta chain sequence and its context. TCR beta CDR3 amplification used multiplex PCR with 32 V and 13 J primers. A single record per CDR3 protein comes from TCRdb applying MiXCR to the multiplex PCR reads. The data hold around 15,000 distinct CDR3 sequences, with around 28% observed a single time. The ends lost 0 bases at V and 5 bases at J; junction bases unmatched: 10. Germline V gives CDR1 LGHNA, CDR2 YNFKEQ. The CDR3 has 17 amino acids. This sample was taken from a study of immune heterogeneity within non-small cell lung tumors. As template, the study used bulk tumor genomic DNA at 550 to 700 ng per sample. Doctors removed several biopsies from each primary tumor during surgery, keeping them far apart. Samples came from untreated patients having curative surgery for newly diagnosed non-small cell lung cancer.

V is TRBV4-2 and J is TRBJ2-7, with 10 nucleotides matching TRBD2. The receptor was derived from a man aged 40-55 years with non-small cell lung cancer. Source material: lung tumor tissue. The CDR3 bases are TGTGCCAGCAGCCAAGATCCTAGCGGGAGCCGTCAGCACGAGCAGTACTTC. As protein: CASSQDPSGSRQHEQYF.